This T cell receptor (beta chain) was recovered during a study of spatial heterogeneity in lung cancer. Broader study findings: Expanded intratumoral alpha and beta TCR counts tracked tumor mutation counts.

TCRdb ran MiXCR on the 5' RACE reads and lists one entry per CDR3 protein. The table lists about 14,000 distinct CDR3 sequences, 4.7% of them singletons. This clonotype was counted many times. Its specificity is not known. The time point here: sample taken at primary tumor resection. Extraction of whole RNA from tumor, nontumor lung or frozen PBMC preceded unsorted sequencing. Germline V gene lookup returns CDR1 KGHSH and CDR2 LQKENI. This CDR3 spans 15 amino acids. V was shortened by 3 bases and J by 2 bases, with 14 bases between the two germline ends. The chain is built from TRBV18 and TRBJ2-7, with a tentative D call TRBD1 (7 bases). Sequenced here: lung tumor tissue, sampled at surgery. This TCR came from a female donor with early-stage non-small cell lung cancer. The CDR3 is CASSPPEGAPYEQYF. CDR3 nucleotide sequence: TGTGCCAGCTCACCCCCGGAGGGGGCCCCCTACGAGCAGTACTTC.